The 5 T cell receptor beta chains below were found in one sample sequenced in a study of cytomegalovirus exposure and HLA in healthy donors. The PCR employed 60 Vbeta primers together with 13 Jbeta primers. TCRdb's table, derived via immunoSEQ multiplex PCR, lists solely in-frame clones and lacks some. The sample has about 130,000 clones, about 74% seen once. The sample consisted of PBMCs. The receptors were sampled from a male donor in good health and CMV-seronegative.

This clone has a handful of counts. This sequence joins TRBV7-9 and TRBJ2-7; 7 bases map to TRBD1. The CDR3 spans 14 residues. Losses at the gene ends were 8 bases for V and 3 bases for J; bases not matched to a gene: 10. Germline V CDR1 and CDR2: SEHNR, FQNEAQ (reference sequence). In DNA, the CDR3 is TGTGCCAGCGGTGGACAGGTTGATCTCTACGAGCAGTACTTC. It specifies CASGGQVDLYEQYF.

This chain joins TRBV4-2 and TRBJ1-1; 9 bases agree with TRBD1. There are 13 residues in the CDR3. V lost 3 bases and J lost 7; bases outside the gene matches: 3. Germline values: CDR1 LGHNA, CDR2 YNFKEQ. The CDR3 sequence is CASSQRDRDEAFF. The CDR3 DNA reads as TGTGCCAGCAGCCAGCGGGACAGGGATGAAGCTTTCTTT.

Written as DNA, the CDR3 is TGTGCCAGCAGCGCTAGCGGTCGTGGAGTGGAGCAGTACTTC. Its translation: CASSASGRGVEQYF. The V call is TRBV9, the J call TRBJ2-5, with TRBD2 identical over 7 bases. With V trimmed by 3 bases and J by 11 bases, 13 bases remained unmatched. CDR1 SGDLS and CDR2 YYNGEE come from the germline V gene. The CDR3 extends over 14 amino acids.

The rearrangement uses TRBV6-1 and TRBJ2-5; D is possibly TRBD1 (6 bases). The V gene's germline CDR1 is MNHNS and CDR2 SASEGT. V gave up 3 bases and J gave up 5 bases, with 13 bases separating them. This CDR3 comprises 14 residues. CDR3 amino acids: CASSEGHPEETQYF. The CDR3 bases are TGTGCCAGCAGTGAGGGACATCCGGAGGAGACCCAGTACTTC.

The gene calls are TRBV7-3 and TRBJ1-1; the D gene is possibly TRBD1 (5 bases). CDR1 is SGHTA, CDR2 FQGTGA, per germline. This CDR3 contains 14 residues. V dropped 0 bases and J dropped 4 bases, with 9 bases sitting between them. The CDR3 sequence: CASSLTGGVTEAFF. The CDR3 bases are TGTGCCAGCAGCTTAACGGGGGGGGTCACTGAAGCTTTCTTT.